The 15 T cell receptor beta chains given below trace back to one sample, sequenced in a study of T cell responses to AZD1222 COVID-19 vaccine. Profiled with immunoSEQ multiplex PCR; TCRdb holds only in-frame clones, not every one. The table records 80,000 to 100,000 clones, 85% to 95% of them present only once. The source was peripheral blood, collected on day 0 of AZD1222 vaccination. These receptors were collected from an adult in good health.

This chain uses TRBV13 with TRBJ2-4; weak D call: TRBD1 (6 bases). The CDR3 is 16 amino acids. V shed 6 bases and J shed 0 bases, with 15 bases lying between them. Germline V lookup: CDR1 PRHDT, CDR2 FYEKMQ (reference sequence). The CDR3 sequence is CASRPGPRGAKNIQYF. CDR3 coding DNA: TGTGCCAGCAGACCGGGGCCCAGGGGAGCCAAAAACATTCAGTACTTC. The complete variable domain, with remaining parts taken from reference TRBV13 and TRBJ2-4, reads AAGVIQSPRHLIKEKRETATLKCYPIPRHDTVYWYQQGPGQDPQFLISFYEKMQSDKGSIPDRFSAQQFSDYHSELNMSSLELGDSALYFCASRPGPRGAKNIQYFGAGTRLSVL.

The chain couples TRBV7-2 to TRBJ2-7; D perhaps matches TRBD2 (5 bases). The germline V gene encodes CDR1 SGHTA and CDR2 FQGNSA. The V gene lost 5 bases and the J gene lost 2 bases, with 13 bases spanning the gap. The CDR3 loop spans 14 amino acids. The CDR3 DNA follows: TGTGCCAGCAGCCCCCGGACCGGGACCTACGAGCAGTACTTC. Its protein is CASSPRTGTYEQYF.

The V and J genes are TRBV9 and TRBJ2-3, with 9 bases identical to TRBD1. After removal of 0 bases from V and 2 bases from J, the junction contained 4 bases not matched to a gene. This CDR3 contains 16 residues. Germline CDR1 and CDR2: SGDLS and YYNGEE. CDR3 DNA: TGTGCCAGCAGCGTAGGGACAGGGGCCCCCACAGATACGCAGTATTTT. Its protein product is CASSVGTGAPTDTQYF. Complete variable domain (other parts from reference TRBV9 and TRBJ2-3): DSGVTQTPKHLITATGQRVTLRCSPRSGDLSVYWYQQSLDQGLQFLIQYYNGEERAKGNILERFSAQQFPDLHSELNLSSLELGDSALYFCASSVGTGAPTDTQYFGPGTRLTVL.

V gene TRBV6-2 or TRBV6-3 combines with J gene TRBJ2-7; D might be TRBD2 (6 bases). Germline-derived CDR1 and CDR2 are MNHEY and SVGEGT. V was cut by 6 bases and J by 6 bases, with 21 bases left in between. The CDR3 length is 15 residues. CDR3: CASSSFAAGQLEQYF. The DNA of the CDR3 is TGTGCCAGCAGCTCTTTCGCGGCGGGGCAGCTCGAGCAGTACTTC.

This rearrangement joins TRBV27 to TRBJ1-5; 7 bases agree with TRBD1. Germline V gene lookup returns CDR1 MNHEY and CDR2 SMNVEV (reference sequence). The CDR3 extends over 14 amino acids. J was trimmed by 5 bases and V by 1 base; bases with no gene match: 2. The CDR3 coding sequence is TGTGCCAGCAGTTTATACAGGGGCCATCAGCCCCAGCATTTT. Amino acids: CASSLYRGHQPQHF.

This clone was detected only a few times. The chain couples TRBV21-1 to TRBJ1-6; the tabulated D call, TRBD1, remains unverified against the DNA. TRBV21-1 is listed as a pseudogene. The length of the CDR3 is 16 residues. The CDR3 DNA is TGTGCCAGCAGCAAATTAACCAGCTCCTATAATTCACCCCTCCACTTT. It yields the protein CASSKLTSSYNSPLHF.

This chain links TRBV19 with TRBJ1-2; unclear D gene. Trimming pared 5 bases from V and 7 bases from J, leaving 23 bases between. The CDR3 has 16 residues. CDR1 is LNHDA, CDR2 SQIVND, per germline (reference sequence). The CDR3 loop reads CASSAYPPRAGRGYTF. The CDR3 region has the DNA TGTGCCAGTAGTGCCTACCCCCCGCGAGCGGGCCGTGGCTACACCTTC.

This chain links TRBV5-5 with TRBJ2-1, with D possibly TRBD2 on 6 matching bases. Germline V gives CDR1 SGHKS, CDR2 YYEKEE (reference sequence). This CDR3 is built from 16 residues. V was shortened by 4 bases and J by 0 bases, with 14 bases between the two germline ends. CDR3 residues: CASSDLRGSSYNEQFF. DNA of the CDR3: TGTGCCAGCAGCGACCTACGGGGGAGCTCCTACAATGAGCAGTTCTTC.

V is TRBV28 and J is TRBJ1-2, with a weak D call TRBD1 (5 bases). Deletions cut 7 bases from V and 6 bases from J, with 15 bases between. CDR1 and CDR2 from the germline V gene are MDHEN and SYDVKM. The CDR3 covers 13 residues. CDR3 residues: CASTLNGANGYTF. The CDR3, as DNA: TGTGCCAGCACCCTAAACGGGGCGAATGGCTACACCTTC.

The chain links TRBV2 to TRBJ1-1; D may be TRBD1 (5 bases). CDR3 length: 14 residues. Trimming removed 4 bases from V and 5 bases from J, with 14 bases in between. Germline values: CDR1 SNHLY, CDR2 FYNNEI. The CDR3 region is CASSVRMGGTEAFF. The CDR3 DNA reads TGTGCCAGCAGTGTCCGCATGGGGGGTACTGAAGCTTTCTTT.

The chain recombines TRBV29-1 with TRBJ2-5, with D hard to call. The CDR3 sequence is 14 residues long. Per the germline V gene, CDR1 is SQVTM and CDR2 is ANQGSEA. The ends were cut back, 5 bases at V and 1 base at J, with 14 bases in the middle. In nucleotides, the CDR3 is TGCAGCGTTTTTGCAGGAGCCTTCCAAGAGACCCAGTACTTC. This gives the protein CSVFAGAFQETQYF.

This clone is a singleton in its sample. The chain uses TRBV5-1 and TRBJ2-7, with a weak D call TRBD1 (6 bases). Germline CDR1 reads SGHRS; CDR2 reads YFSETQ. The CDR3 is 16 amino acids. V was pared by 3 bases and J by 5 bases, with 21 bases between. CDR3 nucleotide sequence: TGCGCCAGCAGCTCGTACGGTGGGACACCCGGGAACGAGCAGTACTTC. It codes for CASSSYGGTPGNEQYF.

The chain is built from TRBV5-1 and TRBJ1-3; D is possibly TRBD1 (5 bases). Per the germline V gene, CDR1 is SGHRS and CDR2 is YFSETQ. This CDR3 is 18 amino acids long. V was pared by 4 bases and J by 0 bases, with 20 bases between. In DNA, the CDR3 is TGCGCCAGCAGCCGGGCAACCGGGACTCCTGCCTCTGGAAACACCATATATTTT. Residues: CASSRATGTPASGNTIYF. The full variable domain, rest sourced from reference TRBV5-1 and TRBJ1-3, is KAGVTQTPRYLIKTRGQQVTLSCSPISGHRSVSWYQQTPGQGLQFLFEYFSETQRNKGNFPGRFSGRQFSNSRSEMNVSTLELGDSALYLCASSRATGTPASGNTIYFGEGSWLTVV.

V usage is TRBV19 and J usage is TRBJ1-5; TRBD1 might be the D (5 bases). This CDR3 has 14 amino acids. V lost 6 bases and J 2 bases, leaving 11 bases between the germline ends. CDR1 is LNHDA, CDR2 SQIVND, per germline (reference sequence). The CDR3 bases are TGTGCCAGTAGACAGGTGATAGGCAATCAGCCCCAGCATTTT. Protein sequence: CASRQVIGNQPQHF.

This clone is a singleton in its sample. The chain combines TRBV28 with TRBJ2-1; maybe TRBD2 (6 bases). This CDR3 region has 18 residues. The germline V and J ends were trimmed by 5 bases and 0 bases, with 20 bases remaining between them. Germline loops: CDR1 MDHEN, CDR2 SYDVKM. CDR3 loop: CASSKVWYAGSSYNEQFF. Written as DNA, the CDR3 is TGTGCCAGCAGTAAGGTCTGGTATGCGGGAAGCTCCTACAATGAGCAGTTCTTC.